The 11 T cell receptor beta chains below come from one sample, sequenced in a study of vaccination and CD4 T cells after COVID-19. Time point denoted: late sampling 161 to 241 days after vaccination in a few convalescent patients. Treatment indicated: approximately nine-day PBMC culture with coronavirus spike peptide pools or control peptides (ViraFEST assay). What these receptors recognize is not known. At the Johns Hopkins FTIC core, DNA taken from cultured CD4+ T cells was sequenced by way of the Oncomine TCR Beta short-read assay. One entry per CDR3 protein, called by TCRdb with MiXCR from the PCR reads. Among about 20,000 distinct CDR3 sequences listed, roughly 35% were seen once. Source: CD4+ T cells from blood, cultured in vitro, taken about 7 months after SARS-CoV-2 vaccination. Receptors originate from a human donor who had recovered from COVID-19.

The chain has TRBV7-2 and TRBJ2-5, with D tentatively TRBD1 (5 bases). The V end lost 5 bases, the J end lost 2 bases, and 12 bases lay between the germline ends. Germline lookup yields CDR1 SGHTA and CDR2 FQGNSA. The CDR3 loop spans 14 amino acids. In nucleotides, the CDR3 is TGTGCCAGCAGCCCAGGGTCGGCGCAAGAGACCCAGTACTTC. It translates to CASSPGSAQETQYF.

In this sample, this clonotype turned up a few times. This rearrangement joins TRBV6-1 to TRBJ2-1; D possibly uses TRBD1 or TRBD2 (6 bases each). The germline CDR1 and CDR2 sequences are MNHNS and SASEGT. Deletions cut 7 bases from V and 0 bases from J, with 19 bases between. CDR3 length: 17 amino acids. CDR3 protein: CASTRQASASSYNEQFF. DNA for the CDR3: TGTGCCAGCACCCGACAGGCTAGCGCGAGCTCCTACAATGAGCAGTTCTTC.

The CDR3 loop is CATSDYRNNEQFF. CDR3 nucleotide sequence: TGTGCCACCAGTGATTACAGGAACAATGAGCAGTTCTTC. The V call is TRBV24-1, the J call TRBJ2-1; possible D gene TRBD1, 5 bases. V lost 2 bases and J lost 5, with 6 bases in between. CDR1 and CDR2 from the germline V gene are KGHDR and SFDVKD. The CDR3 sequence is 13 residues long.

The chain has TRBV15 and TRBJ2-1; D tentatively fits TRBD1 or TRBD2 (5 bases each). Trimming removed 2 bases at V and 5 bases at J, with 16 bases between. From germline, CDR1 is LNHNV and CDR2 YYDKDF (reference sequence). The CDR3 loop spans 16 amino acids. CDR3 nucleotides: TGTGCCACCAGCAGATCGGACTTGGGGGATAACAATGAGCAGTTCTTC. Residues: CATSRSDLGDNNEQFF.

This chain links TRBV20-1 with TRBJ2-7; 9 positions agree with TRBD1. Germline V lookup: CDR1 DFQATT, CDR2 SNEGSKA (reference sequence). This CDR3 is 13 amino acids long. V shed 6 bases, J shed 3 bases, and the junction held 6 bases outside the gene matches. Here the CDR3 reads CSAPGQGIYEQYF. The CDR3 nucleotides read TGCAGTGCACCGGGACAGGGCATCTACGAGCAGTACTTC.

Written as DNA, the CDR3 is TGTGCCAGCAGTCCCGGCCATTCCAGGGACACTGAAGCTTTCTTT. It yields the protein CASSPGHSRDTEAFF. V is TRBV6-1 and J is TRBJ1-1; the D gene is possibly TRBD1 (5 bases). Trimming took off 5 bases at V and 3 bases at J, with 16 bases between the two ends. The germline gives CDR1 MNHNS, CDR2 SASEGT. This CDR3 is 15 amino acids long.

V and J are TRBV7-2 and TRBJ2-7; possibly TRBD1 for D (5 bases). Trimming took 5 bases from V and 4 from J, leaving 15 bases between them. CDR1 and CDR2 from the germline V gene are SGHTA and FQGNSA. The CDR3 consists of 14 residues. CDR3 sequence reads: CASSPTVMGYEQYF. For the CDR3, the DNA is TGTGCCAGCAGCCCGACAGTTATGGGGTACGAGCAGTACTTC.

The rearrangement uses TRBV7-9 and TRBJ1-1; no clear D gene. Trimming shortened V by 5 bases and J by 1 base, and 17 bases separated the two germline ends. The germline V gene has CDR1 SEHNR and CDR2 FQNEAQ (reference sequence). This CDR3 has 16 residues. As DNA, the CDR3 is TGTGCCAGCAGCCCCGGGATTATCACCTCGAACACTGAAGCTTTCTTT. Protein sequence: CASSPGIITSNTEAFF.

The chain uses TRBV19 and TRBJ2-3; D may match TRBD1 or TRBD2 (5 bases each). V shed 1 base and J shed 1 base, with 9 bases lying between them. Germline V CDR1 and CDR2: LNHDA, SQIVND (reference sequence). The CDR3 is 15 residues long. For the CDR3, the DNA is TGTGCCAGTAGTATAGGAGGGACCCGCACAGATACGCAGTATTTT. Residues: CASSIGGTRTDTQYF.

V usage is TRBV18 and J usage is TRBJ2-3; the match to TRBD2 covers 12 bases. The ends lost 5 bases at V and 3 bases at J; junction bases unmatched: 3. The germline V gene encodes CDR1 KGHSH and CDR2 LQKENI. The length of the CDR3 is 15 residues. The CDR3 region is CASSLTSGRTDTQYF. CDR3 nucleotides: TGTGCCAGCTCATTGACTAGCGGGAGAACAGATACGCAGTATTTT.

The rearrangement uses TRBV7-3 and TRBJ2-3; tentatively, D is TRBD2 (5 bases). Trimming shortened V by 3 bases and J by 0 bases, and 19 bases separated the two germline ends. This CDR3 is 18 amino acids long. Germline V gives CDR1 SGHTA, CDR2 FQGTGA. The CDR3 loop reads CASSFHPRTEGSTDTQYF. In nucleotides, the CDR3 is TGTGCCAGCAGCTTCCACCCTAGAACCGAGGGTAGCACAGATACGCAGTATTTT.